A single sample is the source of the 32 T cell receptor beta chains below, sequenced in a study of CD8 T cells in Susac syndrome. RNA in amounts of roughly 0.5 to 1 ug was reverse transcribed with random hexamers. TCRdb re-called the immunoSEQ multiplex PCR reads through MiXCR, storing one row per CDR3 protein. The repertoire holds about 430,000 distinct CDR3 sequences, with 85% to 90% as singletons. The sample comprised CD8+ T cells from PBMCs. All receptors derive from a human donor with multiple sclerosis.

The chain uses TRBV6-1 and TRBJ2-2, with D unclear. V shed 6 bases and J shed 3 bases, with 20 bases lying between them. Germline-derived CDR1 and CDR2 are MNHNS and SASEGT. The CDR3 runs 17 residues. DNA for the CDR3: TGTGCCAGCAGCAAAATCCGCCTCGACACCTACACCGGGGAGCTGTTTTTT. Translating gives CASSKIRLDTYTGELFF.

The J gene is TRBJ2-5, the V gene TRBV27; 11 positions match TRBD2. This CDR3 is 15 amino acids long. With 5 bases clipped from V and 1 base from J, the junction kept 3 bases outside the gene matches. Germline V lookup: CDR1 MNHEY, CDR2 SMNVEV (reference sequence). The CDR3, as DNA: TGTGCCAGCAGTCCACTAGCGGGGGTCCAAGAGACCCAGTACTTC. Translation: CASSPLAGVQETQYF.

The chain joins TRBV11-2 to TRBJ2-7; unclear D gene. V was clipped by 1 base and J by 2 bases, with 15 bases between them. The CDR3 extends over 16 amino acids. Germline CDR1 reads SGHAT; CDR2 reads FQNNGV. CDR3 bases: TGTGCCAGCAGCTTAGCAACGAACAGCCTTCCCTACGAGCAGTACTTC. Translation: CASSLATNSLPYEQYF.

For the CDR3, the DNA is TGTGCCAGCAGCTTGGGACGGGTCTCTGAAGCTTTCTTT. Protein: CASSLGRVSEAFF. The rearrangement uses TRBV5-6 and TRBJ1-1; D gene unclear. In germline, CDR1 is SGHDT, CDR2 YYEEEE. The CDR3 contains 13 residues. Deletions cut 0 bases from V and 6 bases from J, with 9 bases between.

The chain joins TRBV7-9 to TRBJ1-3; D remains unclear. The germline V gene encodes CDR1 SEHNR and CDR2 FQNEAQ (reference sequence). The CDR3 has 16 residues. Trimming pared 3 bases from V and 0 bases from J, leaving 12 bases between. CDR3 nucleotide sequence: TGTGCCAGCAGCTTGGAAAGGTCCCCCTCTGGAAACACCATATATTTT. As protein: CASSLERSPSGNTIYF.

The chain uses TRBV18 and TRBJ2-7; D call uncertain. The ends were cut back, 2 bases at V and 7 bases at J, with 21 bases in the middle. CDR1 KGHSH and CDR2 LQKENI come from the germline V gene. This CDR3 is built from 16 residues. Here the CDR3 reads CASSPENRGTTWEQYF. The CDR3 nucleotides are TGTGCCAGCTCACCAGAGAATCGAGGTACTACGTGGGAGCAGTACTTC.

The V call is TRBV30, the J call TRBJ2-3, with D perhaps matching TRBD2 (5 bases). CDR1 GTSNPN and CDR2 SVGIG come from the germline V gene (reference sequence). The ends were cut back, 2 bases at V and 5 bases at J, with 11 bases in the middle. The CDR3 loop spans 13 amino acids. The CDR3 reads CAWSRGFGDTQYF. In DNA, the CDR3 is TGTGCCTGGAGTCGGGGTTTCGGAGATACGCAGTATTTT.

This clonotype showed up just a few times. This sequence joins TRBV28 and TRBJ2-1, with no clear D. This CDR3 has 13 residues. From germline, CDR1 is MDHEN and CDR2 SYDVKM. Between the trimmed V and J ends, which lost 6 bases and 6 bases, there was a span of 12 bases. This chain's CDR3 is CASSELAGNEQFF. DNA of the CDR3: TGTGCCAGCAGCGAATTAGCCGGCAATGAGCAGTTCTTC.

This clonotype has only a few counts. The chain combines TRBV27 with TRBJ2-7; TRBD1 matches at 9 bases. The CDR3 spans 13 residues. V lost 6 bases and J lost 2; bases outside the gene matches: 2. Per germline, CDR1 MNHEY and CDR2 SMNVEV (reference sequence). CDR3 sequence: CASRTGGAYEQYF. CDR3 nucleotide sequence: TGTGCCAGCAGGACAGGGGGAGCCTACGAGCAGTACTTC.

This chain joins TRBV9 and TRBJ2-1, with TRBD2 identical over 12 bases. Germline V gene lookup returns CDR1 SGDLS and CDR2 YYNGEE. V lost 4 bases and J lost 0; bases outside the gene matches: 8. There are 18 residues in the CDR3. This CDR3 reads CASSSGLAGLSSYNEQFF. As DNA, the CDR3 is TGTGCCAGCAGCTCTGGACTAGCGGGGTTAAGCTCCTACAATGAGCAGTTCTTC. Combining the CDR3 with reference TRBV9 and TRBJ2-1 gives the whole variable domain DSGVTQTPKHLITATGQRVTLRCSPRSGDLSVYWYQQSLDQGLQFLIQYYNGEERAKGNILERFSAQQFPDLHSELNLSSLELGDSALYFCASSSGLAGLSSYNEQFFGPGTRLTVL.

This rearrangement joins TRBV7-9 to TRBJ2-7; D remains unclear. This CDR3 region has 13 residues. V lost 2 bases, J lost 7 bases, and 12 bases lay in between. The germline CDR1 and CDR2 sequences are SEHNR and FQNEAQ (reference sequence). The CDR3 DNA sequence: TGTGCCAGCAGCTTATCAAATGGTCAGGAGCAGTACTTC. Translating gives CASSLSNGQEQYF.

This chain joins TRBV6-5 and TRBJ2-1, with 15 bases matching TRBD2. From germline, CDR1 is MNHEY and CDR2 SVGAGI. This CDR3 region has 15 residues. V lost 7 bases to trimming and J lost 8 bases; unmatched junction nucleotides: 6. The CDR3 loop is CASTPGTSGRYEQFF. CDR3 sequence (DNA): TGTGCCAGCACCCCCGGGACTAGCGGGAGGTATGAGCAGTTCTTC.

The chain couples TRBV7-9 to TRBJ1-2; D call uncertain. Trimming cost V 3 bases and J 7 bases, with 15 bases left between them. There are 14 residues in the CDR3. Germline CDR1 is SEHNR and CDR2 is FQNEAQ (reference sequence). The CDR3 is CASSFAEMGPGYTF. The DNA for the CDR3 is TGTGCCAGCAGCTTCGCGGAAATGGGTCCTGGCTACACCTTC.

This clonotype occurred once. The CDR3 DNA follows: TGTGCCAGCAGCTATCCATCTTACCGATCGGCGAACACTGAAGCTTTCTTT. This gives the protein CASSYPSYRSANTEAFF. This chain links TRBV6-2 or TRBV6-3 with TRBJ1-1, with D hard to call. The CDR3 spans 17 residues. V was clipped by 6 bases and J by 1 base, with 21 bases between them. Looked up from germline, CDR1 is MNHEY and CDR2 is SVGEGT.

The rearrangement uses TRBV7-9 and TRBJ2-1; 9 bases fit TRBD2. CDR3 length equals 15 residues. CDR1 and CDR2 (germline): SEHNR, FQNEAQ (reference sequence). Trimming at V came to 1 base and at J to 10 bases, leaving 8 bases not matched to a gene. CDR3 loop: CASSLEAGGSREQFF. The CDR3 region has the DNA TGTGCCAGCAGCTTAGAGGCGGGGGGGAGCCGGGAGCAGTTCTTC.

The V and J genes are TRBV28 and TRBJ2-7, with D uncertain. Germline V gene lookup returns CDR1 MDHEN and CDR2 SYDVKM. The CDR3 runs to 14 residues. V was shortened by 7 bases and J by 0 bases, with 13 bases between the two germline ends. The chain's CDR3 is CASKWVGGSYEQYF. The CDR3 DNA is TGTGCCAGCAAGTGGGTAGGCGGCTCCTACGAGCAGTACTTC. Complete variable domain (other parts from reference TRBV28 and TRBJ2-7): DVKVTQSSRYLVKRTGEKVFLECVQDMDHENMFWYRQDPGLGLRLIYFSYDVKMKEKGDIPEGYSVSREKKERFSLILESASTNQTSMYLCASKWVGGSYEQYFGPGTRLTVT.

The rearrangement uses TRBV6-5 and TRBJ2-6; no clear D. The V gene lost 5 bases and the J gene lost 0 bases, with 5 bases spanning the gap. This CDR3 contains 14 residues. CDR1 is MNHEY, CDR2 SVGAGI, per germline. The CDR3 region has the DNA TGTGCCAGCAGTCCTAACTCTGGGGCCAACGTCCTGACTTTC. Translated, it gives CASSPNSGANVLTF.

V gene TRBV7-9 combines with J gene TRBJ2-1; D is unresolved. This CDR3 region has 12 residues. In germline, CDR1 is SEHNR, CDR2 FQNEAQ (reference sequence). Trimming left V 7 bases short and J 3 bases short, with 7 bases between. The CDR3 DNA reads TGTGCCAGCAAACTTCTCTACAATGAGCAGTTCTTC. It translates to CASKLLYNEQFF.

V is TRBV5-1 and J is TRBJ1-1; 9 nucleotides align to TRBD1. Germline CDR1 and CDR2: SGHRS and YFSETQ. This CDR3 spans 16 amino acids. V gave up 0 bases and J gave up 0 bases; unmatched junction bases: 3. The CDR3 loop is CASSLGDREMNTEAFF. The CDR3 DNA reads TGCGCCAGCAGCTTGGGGGACAGGGAGATGAACACTGAAGCTTTCTTT.

This chain's CDR3 is CAWAGQPNEQYF. The DNA for the CDR3 is TGTGCCTGGGCGGGACAGCCTAACGAGCAGTACTTC. The J gene is TRBJ2-7, the V gene TRBV30; tentatively, D is TRBD1 (7 bases). Trimming shortened V by 5 bases and J by 5 bases, and 13 bases separated the two germline ends. Germline V gene lookup returns CDR1 GTSNPN and CDR2 SVGIG (reference sequence). The CDR3 contains 12 residues.

The chain links TRBV5-4 to TRBJ1-2; D may be TRBD1 (5 bases). This CDR3 has 13 residues. CDR1 is SGHNT and CDR2 is YYREEE in the germline V gene (reference sequence). Trimming removed 4 bases from V and 3 bases from J, with 10 bases in between. The chain's CDR3 is CASSGRDYYGYTF. The CDR3 coding sequence is TGTGCCAGCAGCGGCCGGGACTACTATGGCTACACCTTC.

The chain uses TRBV4-1 and TRBJ2-1, with a possible D match to TRBD1 (6 bases). The CDR3 is 15 amino acids. The V gene lost 0 bases and the J gene lost 4 bases, with 10 bases spanning the gap. Germline-derived CDR1 and CDR2 are MGHRA and YSYEKL. This CDR3 reads CASSQDRGVYNEQFF. CDR3 DNA: TGCGCCAGCAGCCAAGACAGGGGAGTATACAATGAGCAGTTCTTC.

The J gene is TRBJ2-7, the V gene TRBV18, with 8 bases fitting TRBD1. Losses at the gene ends were 3 bases for V and 5 bases for J; bases not matched to a gene: 9. In germline, CDR1 is KGHSH, CDR2 LQKENI. The CDR3 loop spans 15 amino acids. CDR3 nucleotide sequence: TGTGCCAGCTCACCCCAGGACAGGGAGTCGGACGAGCAGTACTTC. Residues: CASSPQDRESDEQYF. Supplemented by reference TRBV18 and TRBJ2-7, the full variable domain reads NAGVMQNPRHLVRRRGQEARLRCSPMKGHSHVYWYRQLPEEGLKFMVYLQKENIIDESGMPKERFSAEFPKEGPSILRIQQVVRGDSAAYFCASSPQDRESDEQYFGPGTRLTVT.

The chain uses TRBV20-1 and TRBJ1-1; D gene ambiguous. CDR1 is DFQATT, CDR2 SNEGSKA, per germline (reference sequence). The CDR3 loop spans 10 amino acids. V dropped 5 bases and J dropped 8 bases, with 9 bases sitting between them. The CDR3 here is CSAATAEAFF. The CDR3 DNA is TGCAGTGCTGCTACAGCCGAAGCTTTCTTT.

This clonotype has just one count. The chain joins TRBV6-1 to TRBJ1-5; maybe TRBD1 (5 bases). CDR1 is MNHNS and CDR2 is SASEGT in the germline V gene. Trimming removed 7 bases from V and 2 bases from J, with 12 bases in between. The CDR3 loop spans 14 amino acids. CDR3 protein: CASTRERGNQPQHF. The DNA for the CDR3 is TGTGCCAGCACCAGGGAGAGGGGCAATCAGCCCCAGCATTTT.

The table lists this clonotype with a few counts. V and J are TRBV6-1 and TRBJ2-5; TRBD1 aligns across 8 bases. V lost 5 bases to trimming and J lost 0 bases; unmatched junction nucleotides: 5. Per the germline V gene, CDR1 is MNHNS and CDR2 is SASEGT. There are 15 residues in the CDR3. CDR3 loop: CASSLDRAYQETQYF. CDR3 nucleotides: TGTGCCAGCAGTTTGGACAGGGCATACCAAGAGACCCAGTACTTC.

The table lists this clonotype with a few counts. This chain links TRBV5-1 with TRBJ2-1, with D unclear. The CDR3 consists of 13 residues. V lost 0 bases and J lost 6, with 7 bases in between. The germline V gene has CDR1 SGHRS and CDR2 YFSETQ. The CDR3 sequence is CASSLERTNEQFF. The CDR3 region has the DNA TGCGCCAGCAGCTTGGAGAGGACCAATGAGCAGTTCTTC.

The V call is TRBV20-1, the J call TRBJ2-7; D possibly matches TRBD1 or TRBD2 (6 bases each). Germline V CDR1 and CDR2: DFQATT, SNEGSKA (reference sequence). V shed 5 bases and J shed 7 bases, with 24 bases lying between them. The CDR3 consists of 15 residues. The CDR3 spells CSAPGSGGPAFEQYF. The CDR3 DNA is TGCAGTGCTCCCGGTTCCGGGGGCCCCGCGTTTGAGCAGTACTTC.

The rearrangement links TRBV4-1 to TRBJ2-7; perhaps TRBD1 as D (6 bases). Between the trimmed V and J ends, which lost 1 base and 3 bases, there was a span of 16 bases. Germline assignment: CDR1 MGHRA and CDR2 YSYEKL. The CDR3 runs 16 residues. This CDR3 reads CASSQVRPGDDYEQYF. DNA for the CDR3: TGCGCCAGCAGCCAAGTCCGGCCAGGGGACGACTACGAGCAGTACTTC.

This sequence joins TRBV29-1 and TRBJ2-7; D is possibly TRBD1 (5 bases). This CDR3 contains 11 residues. V lost 7 bases and J 3 bases, leaving 10 bases between the germline ends. Germline V lookup: CDR1 SQVTM, CDR2 ANQGSEA. The CDR3 DNA reads as TGCAGCGCACAGGTTATCTACGAGCAGTACTTC. Amino acid sequence: CSAQVIYEQYF.

V usage is TRBV7-9 and J usage is TRBJ2-3; possibly TRBD2 for D (5 bases). CDR1 is SEHNR and CDR2 is FQNEAQ in the germline V gene (reference sequence). This CDR3 is built from 16 residues. V shed 11 bases and J shed 0 bases, with 21 bases lying between them. Here the CDR3 DNA reads TGTGCCGCCACCGGGGAGCACCTTACTAGCACAGATACGCAGTATTTT. This sequence encodes CAATGEHLTSTDTQYF.

In this sample, this clonotype turned up once. The chain uses TRBV20-1 and TRBJ2-1, with 9 bases aligning to TRBD1. Germline CDR1 and CDR2: DFQATT and SNEGSKA (reference sequence). This CDR3 spans 16 amino acids. The J segment lost 4 bases and the V segment lost 4 bases, leaving 11 bases of the junction unmatched. The CDR3 DNA sequence: TGCAGTGCTATAGACCGGGGACAGGGTGTTTACAATGAGCAGTTCTTC. It is translated as CSAIDRGQGVYNEQFF.